The sequence of this T cell receptor beta chain was determined in a study of blood T cell repertoires in COVID-19. Study as a whole: Italy, Spain and the United States were the sources of the convalescent and acute COVID-19 samples.

In the study's own analysis: For nucleated cells, counts were estimated from reference gene primer amplification. Produced via immunoSEQ multiplex PCR; TCRdb's table is partial and in-frame only. D and trimming were read from the DNA, whereas the V and J calls and clone size are those reported in that table. The sample has a few hundred thousand clones; 70% to 90% are singletons. This CDR3 contains 12 residues. Trimming stripped 4 bases from V and 7 bases from J, with 11 bases between. CDR1 and CDR2 from the germline V gene are SGHRS and YFSETQ. The clonotype comes from a woman in her 50s who had recovered from COVID-19. The chain combines TRBV5-1 with TRBJ1-2; D is perhaps TRBD1 (6 bases). Sequencing was performed on peripheral blood. In DNA form, the CDR3 reads TGCGCCAGCAGCCCCTTACAGGGTGGCTACACCTTC. Amino acids: CASSPLQGGYTF.